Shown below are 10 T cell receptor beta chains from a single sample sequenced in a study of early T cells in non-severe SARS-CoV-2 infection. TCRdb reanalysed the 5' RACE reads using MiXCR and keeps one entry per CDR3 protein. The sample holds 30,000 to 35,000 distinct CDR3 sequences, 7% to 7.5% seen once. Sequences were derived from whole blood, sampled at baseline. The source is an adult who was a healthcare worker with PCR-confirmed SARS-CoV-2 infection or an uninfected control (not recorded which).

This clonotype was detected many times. CDR3 amino acids: CASSQGWGGQETQYF. The CDR3 DNA is TGTGCCAGCAGCCAAGGATGGGGTGGGCAAGAGACCCAGTACTTC. V is TRBV3-1 and J is TRBJ2-5; D uncertain. This CDR3 contains 15 residues. CDR1 is LGHDT and CDR2 is YNNKEL in the germline V gene (reference sequence). V lost 1 base and J 2 bases, leaving 11 bases between the germline ends.

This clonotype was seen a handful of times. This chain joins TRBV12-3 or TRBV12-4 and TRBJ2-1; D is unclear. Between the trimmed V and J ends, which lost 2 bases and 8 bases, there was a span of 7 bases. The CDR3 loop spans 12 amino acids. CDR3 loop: CASSLWSDEQFF. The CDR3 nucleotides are TGTGCCAGCAGTTTATGGAGCGATGAGCAGTTCTTC.

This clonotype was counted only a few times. CDR3 nucleotide sequence: TGCAGCGTCGCCGGGACTAGCGGGAAAAGGGTCTACAATGAGCAGTTCTTC. The encoded protein is CSVAGTSGKRVYNEQFF. The V and J genes are TRBV29-1 and TRBJ2-1; 13 bases agree with TRBD2. The CDR3 totals 17 residues. Looked up from germline, CDR1 is SQVTM and CDR2 is ANQGSEA. The V gene end was trimmed by 6 bases and the J gene end by 3 bases; junction bases not matched to a gene: 11.

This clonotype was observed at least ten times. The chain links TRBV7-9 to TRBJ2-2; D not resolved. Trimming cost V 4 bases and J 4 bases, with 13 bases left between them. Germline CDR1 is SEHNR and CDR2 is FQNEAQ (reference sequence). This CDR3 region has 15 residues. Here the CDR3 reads CASSWPSVVTGELFF. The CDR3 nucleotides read TGTGCCAGCAGCTGGCCATCTGTCGTCACCGGGGAGCTGTTTTTT.

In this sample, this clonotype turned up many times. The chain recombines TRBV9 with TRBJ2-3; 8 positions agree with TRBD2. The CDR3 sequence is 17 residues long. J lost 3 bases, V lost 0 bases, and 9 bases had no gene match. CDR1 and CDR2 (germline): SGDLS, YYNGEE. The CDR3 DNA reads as TGTGCCAGCAGCGTAGAGTCGGGAGCGGGAGTAACAGATACGCAGTATTTT. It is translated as CASSVESGAGVTDTQYF.

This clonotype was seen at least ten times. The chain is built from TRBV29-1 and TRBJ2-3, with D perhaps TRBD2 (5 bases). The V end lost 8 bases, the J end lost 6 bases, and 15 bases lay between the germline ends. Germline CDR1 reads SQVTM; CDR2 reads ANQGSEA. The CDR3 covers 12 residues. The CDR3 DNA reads TGCAGCCACATGGGCAGGAGGGATACGCAGTATTTT. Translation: CSHMGRRDTQYF.

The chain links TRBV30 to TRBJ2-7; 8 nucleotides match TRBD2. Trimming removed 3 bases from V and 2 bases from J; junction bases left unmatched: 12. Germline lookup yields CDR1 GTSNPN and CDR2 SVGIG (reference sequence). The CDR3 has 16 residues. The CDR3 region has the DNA TGTGCCTGGAGCCGACCGGGGGGGCGGGCCACCTACGAGCAGTACGTC. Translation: CAWSRPGGRATYEQYV.

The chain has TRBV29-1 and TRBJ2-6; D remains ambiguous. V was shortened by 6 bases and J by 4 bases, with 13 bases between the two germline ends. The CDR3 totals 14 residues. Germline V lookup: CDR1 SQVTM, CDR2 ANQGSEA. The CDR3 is CSVSSLTGANVLTF. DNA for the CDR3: TGCAGCGTCTCGAGCCTGACAGGGGCCAACGTCCTGACTTTC. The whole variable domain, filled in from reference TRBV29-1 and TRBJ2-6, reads SAVISQKPSRDICQRGTSLTIQCQVDSQVTMMFWYRQQPGQSLTLIATANQGSEATYESGFVIDKFPISRPNLTFSTLTVSNMSPEDSSIYLCSVSSLTGANVLTFGAGSRLTVL.

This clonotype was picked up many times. In nucleotides, the CDR3 is TGTGCCAGTAGTATCAGGCCCCGAGGTGAGGCTGAAGCTTTCTTT. Its protein is CASSIRPRGEAEAFF. The rearrangement links TRBV19 to TRBJ1-1; D is ambiguous. Between the trimmed V and J ends, which lost 3 bases and 6 bases, there was a span of 17 bases. This CDR3 spans 15 amino acids. Looked up from germline, CDR1 is LNHDA and CDR2 is SQIVND (reference sequence).

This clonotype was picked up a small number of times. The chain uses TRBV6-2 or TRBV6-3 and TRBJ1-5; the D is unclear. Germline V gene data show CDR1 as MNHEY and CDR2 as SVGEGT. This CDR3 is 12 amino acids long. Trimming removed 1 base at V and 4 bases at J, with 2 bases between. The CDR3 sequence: CASSYFNQPQHF. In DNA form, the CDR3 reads TGTGCCAGCAGTTACTTTAATCAGCCCCAGCATTTT.